These 14 T cell receptor beta chains came from one sample sequenced in a study of blood T cell repertoires in COVID-19. Data came from immunoSEQ multiplex PCR; TCRdb stores just in-frame clones and leaves some out. This table holds about 290,000 clones, around four fifths found once. Sequenced input: peripheral blood. The receptors were gathered from a woman between 45 and 60 years old with active or convalescent COVID-19.

This rearrangement joins TRBV4-1 to TRBJ2-7; D remains unclear. Germline V CDR1 and CDR2: MGHRA, YSYEKL. The V and J ends lost 3 bases and 1 base respectively, with 16 bases between them. This CDR3 comprises 16 residues. The CDR3, as DNA: TGCGCCAGCAGCCACCAGCCAAACCGGCGGTCCTACGAGCAGTACTTC. Protein product: CASSHQPNRRSYEQYF.

The chain joins TRBV7-9 to TRBJ1-1; 9 bases align to TRBD1. Per germline, CDR1 SEHNR and CDR2 FQNEAQ (reference sequence). There are 14 residues in the CDR3. V dropped 1 base and J dropped 10; count of bases not matched to a gene: 7. CDR3 nucleotides: TGTGCCAGCAGCTTAGAGACAGGGGGAGGGGGAGCTTTCTTT. This codes for CASSLETGGGGAFF.

The chain uses TRBV28 and TRBJ1-2; 8 bases fit TRBD1. The trim removed 5 bases at V and 6 bases at J, leaving 8 bases unmatched. Per the germline V gene, CDR1 is MDHEN and CDR2 is SYDVKM. The CDR3 runs to 14 residues. CDR3 in DNA: TGTGCCAGCAGTCGCAGGGGGCGCATTGATGGCTACACCTTC. Translating it yields CASSRRGRIDGYTF.

The chain recombines TRBV14 with TRBJ2-7; D may be TRBD2 (6 bases). CDR1 is SGHDN and CDR2 is FVKESK in the germline V gene. This CDR3 is 18 amino acids long. The V end was cut by 0 bases, the J end by 5 bases, with 23 bases between. The DNA for the CDR3 is TGTGCCAGCAGCCAAGATAAAGGGTTTGGGAGGAGAAGAGACGAGCAGTACTTC. It codes for CASSQDKGFGRRRDEQYF.

This chain's CDR3 is CASSLYQRISGNTIYF. The CDR3 DNA sequence: TGTGCCAGCAGCTTGTACCAGCGTATCTCTGGAAACACCATATATTTT. The chain joins TRBV7-9 to TRBJ1-3; D not resolved. The ends were cut back, 3 bases at V and 0 bases at J, with 12 bases in the middle. Germline values: CDR1 SEHNR, CDR2 FQNEAQ (reference sequence). This CDR3 has 16 amino acids.

The genes are TRBV19 and TRBJ1-5; D is uncertain. Per the germline V gene, CDR1 is LNHDA and CDR2 is SQIVND (reference sequence). Trimming cost V 0 bases and J 4 bases, with 10 bases left between them. The CDR3 covers 15 residues. CDR3 sequence (DNA): TGTGCCAGTAGTATAGAGAGAATCCCAAATCAGCCCCAGCATTTT. This codes for CASSIERIPNQPQHF.

The V call is TRBV5-8, the J call TRBJ2-3, with D possibly being TRBD1 (6 bases). The CDR3 is 15 residues long. From germline, CDR1 is SGHTS and CDR2 YDEGEE. V was cut by 1 base and J by 4 bases, with 13 bases left in between. The CDR3 DNA reads TGTGCCAGCAGCTTGAGGGGGTATAGCGCAGATACGCAGTATTTT. This sequence encodes CASSLRGYSADTQYF.

The V gene is TRBV6-5, the J gene TRBJ2-3, with TRBD2 matching over 7 bases. V dropped 2 bases and J dropped 1; count of bases not matched to a gene: 3. Germline loops: CDR1 MNHEY, CDR2 SVGAGI. The CDR3 contains 15 residues. CDR3 bases: TGTGCCAGCAGTTACGTAGCGGGTCGCACAGATACGCAGTATTTT. It is translated as CASSYVAGRTDTQYF.

The chain employs TRBV19 and TRBJ1-2; 7 bases are shared with TRBD1. The V and J ends lost 3 bases and 4 bases, in that order; junction bases with no gene match: 5. The germline V gene encodes CDR1 LNHDA and CDR2 SQIVND (reference sequence). The CDR3 runs to 14 residues. The CDR3 protein is CASSITGVTYGYTF. The DNA for the CDR3 is TGTGCCAGTAGTATTACAGGGGTGACCTATGGCTACACCTTC.

This clone has just a few counts. V and J are TRBV3-1 (or the pseudogene TRBV3-2) and TRBJ1-5; 12 positions match TRBD1. Germline V lookup: CDR1 LGHDT, CDR2 YNNKEL (reference sequence). V lost 1 base, J lost 6 bases, and 7 bases stayed unmatched. The CDR3 is made up of 17 amino acids. CDR3 loop: CASSQGTGTGGSQPQHF. As DNA, the CDR3 is TGTGCCAGCAGCCAAGGAACCGGGACAGGGGGCTCTCAGCCCCAGCATTTT.

V usage is TRBV4-2 and J usage is TRBJ1-1, with a possible D match to TRBD1 (6 bases). The germline V gene encodes CDR1 LGHNA and CDR2 YNFKEQ. This CDR3 is built from 15 residues. V lost 1 base and J 5 bases, leaving 14 bases between the germline ends. The CDR3 loop reads CASSQATRGGTEAFF. In DNA form, the CDR3 reads TGTGCCAGCAGCCAAGCCACCAGGGGAGGGACTGAAGCTTTCTTT.

The chain combines TRBV7-6 with TRBJ1-3; no clear D gene. CDR3 length: 16 residues. Trimming took 2 bases from V and 0 from J, leaving 11 bases between them. Germline values: CDR1 SGHVS, CDR2 FNYEAQ. In DNA form, the CDR3 reads TGTGCCAGCAGCTTATTCCCAGCTAGCTCTGGAAACACCATATATTTT. Protein: CASSLFPASSGNTIYF.

This clone was picked up one time. The chain combines TRBV20-1 with TRBJ2-7; TRBD2 aligns across 10 bases. Germline V gene data show CDR1 as DFQATT and CDR2 as SNEGSKA (reference sequence). The CDR3 covers 14 residues. J was trimmed by 2 bases and V by 3 bases; bases with no gene match: 4. This CDR3 is CSASPLAGAYEQYF. CDR3 DNA sequence: TGCAGTGCTAGTCCGCTAGCGGGAGCCTACGAGCAGTACTTC.

This clone was seen repeatedly, ten times or more. The chain carries TRBV11-2 and TRBJ2-1, with 13 bases matching TRBD2. This CDR3 has 19 amino acids. In germline, CDR1 is SGHAT, CDR2 FQNNGV. The V gene end was trimmed by 6 bases and the J gene end by 4 bases; junction bases not matched to a gene: 15. Written as DNA, the CDR3 is TGTGCCAGCAGTCCCTCGGGACTAGCGGGATTTCCGACTTACAATGAGCAGTTCTTC. It is translated as CASSPSGLAGFPTYNEQFF.